This TCR beta chain was retrieved from a study of response to subunit inactivated influenza vaccine. This CDR3 has 15 residues. V trimming: 5 bases; J trimming: 0 bases; junction bases outside the gene matches: 6. Looked up from germline, CDR1 is MNHEY and CDR2 is SMNVEV (reference sequence). The study's findings and limits: Each seasonal flu vaccination may recruit only limited new T cells, authors suggested.

In its sample, this clonotype was seen many times. Its target is not known. MiXCR was run by TCRdb on the RT-PCR reads, yielding one entry per CDR3 protein. The data contain just over 300,000 distinct CDR3 sequences, 20% to 25% of them seen just once; the ten biggest clones take up 9.5% to 13%. The TCR sequence derives from a man between 50 and 75 years old who received an inactivated influenza vaccine. This sequence joins TRBV27 and TRBJ2-5, with TRBD1 matching over 7 bases. Sequenced here: PBMCs from blood, sampled 21 months after vaccination. CDR3 region: CASSGDREYQETQYF. In DNA, the CDR3 is TGTGCCAGCAGTGGAGACAGGGAGTACCAAGAGACCCAGTACTTC.